This TCR beta chain was captured in a study of technical replicates of blood from a handful of donors. The CDR3 sequence is 14 residues long. V lost 2 bases to trimming and J lost 2 bases, with 9 bases between them. CDR1 is SGHNT, CDR2 YENEEA, per germline. Clones were sequenced by immunoSEQ multiplex PCR, and TCRdb holds only the in-frame ones, with some missing. The repertoire holds about 88,000 clones, with 95% as singletons. The sequence was obtained from a human donor in good health. Material for sequencing was T cells isolated from PBMCs. This rearrangement joins TRBV11-3 to TRBJ2-5; TRBD2 is a possible D gene (5 bases). The CDR3 spells CASSLTGIQETQYF. The CDR3 DNA follows: TGTGCCAGCAGCTTAACCGGGATACAAGAGACCCAGTACTTC. Full variable domain (rest looked up from reference TRBV11-3 and TRBJ2-5): EAGVVQSPRYKIIEKKQPVAFWCNPISGHNTLYWYLQNLGQGPELLIRYENEEAVDDSQLPKDRFSAERLKGVDSTLKIQPAELGDSAVYLCASSLTGIQETQYFGPGTRLLVL.